A selection of T cell receptor beta chains follows, all from one sample in a study of cytomegalovirus exposure and HLA in healthy donors. Using immunoSEQ multiplex PCR, the repertoire was profiled, and TCRdb retains in-frame clones only, with some absent. The sample has approximately 59,000 clones, roughly two thirds seen once. The specimen sequenced was PBMCs. Receptors were obtained from a man between 35 and 55 years old in good health and CMV-seropositive. CDR3s include the opening cysteine and the closing phenylalanine or tryptophan. Fields, in order: clone size, V gene, J gene, D gene, CDR3 protein, CDR3 DNA. D genes are given only for firm matches. A row's size may be missing; if present it is once, few, many or a size class.

clone_size: NA
v_call: TRBV25-1
j_call: TRBJ2-1
d_call: TRBD2
cdr3_aa: CASSEKGTNPYNEQFF
cdr3_nt: TGTGCCAGCAGTGAAAAAGGGACTAACCCCTACAATGAGCAGTTCTTC

clone_size: NA
v_call: TRBV5-4
j_call: TRBJ2-3
d_call: NA
cdr3_aa: CASSLGLVGGLTDTQYF
cdr3_nt: TGTGCCAGCAGCTTGGGTCTGGTGGGGGGGCTCACAGATACGCAGTATTTT

clone_size: few
v_call: TRBV7-3
j_call: TRBJ2-3
d_call: TRBD2
cdr3_aa: CASSLGSGGPVTDTQYF
cdr3_nt: TGTGCCAGCAGCTTAGGGTCGGGGGGGCCCGTCACAGATACGCAGTATTTT

clone_size: NA
v_call: TRBV7-3
j_call: TRBJ2-2
d_call: NA
cdr3_aa: CASSLNPAAGELFF
cdr3_nt: TGTGCCAGCAGCTTAAACCCAGCGGCTGGGGAGCTGTTTTTT

clone_size: NA
v_call: TRBV9
j_call: TRBJ2-3
d_call: NA
cdr3_aa: CASSGGLWARTDTQYF
cdr3_nt: TGTGCCAGCAGCGGAGGGTTATGGGCCCGCACAGATACGCAGTATTTT

clone_size: NA
v_call: TRBV7-2
j_call: TRBJ2-5
d_call: NA
cdr3_aa: CASSASLGETQYF
cdr3_nt: TGTGCCAGCAGCGCTAGCTTGGGGGAGACCCAGTACTTC

clone_size: few
v_call: TRBV5-1
j_call: TRBJ1-5
d_call: TRBD1
cdr3_aa: CASSLHPTGGGNQPQHF
cdr3_nt: TGCGCCAGCAGCTTGCACCCGACAGGGGGCGGCAATCAGCCCCAGCATTTT

clone_size: few
v_call: TRBV5-1
j_call: TRBJ2-3
d_call: NA
cdr3_aa: CASSFRALTSTDTQYF
cdr3_nt: TGCGCCAGCAGCTTTCGAGCGCTTACTAGCACAGATACGCAGTATTTT

clone_size: NA
v_call: TRBV29-1
j_call: TRBJ2-7
d_call: NA
cdr3_aa: CSVVLAQRYEQYF
cdr3_nt: TGCAGCGTTGTTCTAGCGCAACGCTACGAGCAGTACTTC

clone_size: few
v_call: TRBV7-9
j_call: TRBJ1-2
d_call: NA
cdr3_aa: CASSLEGGNGYTF
cdr3_nt: TGTGCCAGCAGCTTAGAGGGAGGGAACGGCTACACCTTC

clone_size: NA
v_call: TRBV2
j_call: TRBJ2-5
d_call: NA
cdr3_aa: CASSGTAEETQYF
cdr3_nt: TGTGCCAGCAGTGGGACAGCTGAAGAGACCCAGTACTTC

clone_size: NA
v_call: TRBV11-2
j_call: TRBJ1-1
d_call: NA
cdr3_aa: CASSLNTGLNTEAFF
cdr3_nt: TGTGCCAGCAGCTTAAATACAGGTTTGAACACTGAAGCTTTCTTT

clone_size: NA
v_call: TRBV18
j_call: TRBJ2-5
d_call: TRBD2
cdr3_aa: CASSPSSGGGETQYF
cdr3_nt: TGTGCCAGCTCACCGTCTAGCGGGGGTGGAGAGACCCAGTACTTC

clone_size: few
v_call: TRBV7-8
j_call: TRBJ2-5
d_call: TRBD1
cdr3_aa: CASSINRGSETQYF
cdr3_nt: TGTGCCAGCAGCATCAACAGGGGGTCGGAGACCCAGTACTTC